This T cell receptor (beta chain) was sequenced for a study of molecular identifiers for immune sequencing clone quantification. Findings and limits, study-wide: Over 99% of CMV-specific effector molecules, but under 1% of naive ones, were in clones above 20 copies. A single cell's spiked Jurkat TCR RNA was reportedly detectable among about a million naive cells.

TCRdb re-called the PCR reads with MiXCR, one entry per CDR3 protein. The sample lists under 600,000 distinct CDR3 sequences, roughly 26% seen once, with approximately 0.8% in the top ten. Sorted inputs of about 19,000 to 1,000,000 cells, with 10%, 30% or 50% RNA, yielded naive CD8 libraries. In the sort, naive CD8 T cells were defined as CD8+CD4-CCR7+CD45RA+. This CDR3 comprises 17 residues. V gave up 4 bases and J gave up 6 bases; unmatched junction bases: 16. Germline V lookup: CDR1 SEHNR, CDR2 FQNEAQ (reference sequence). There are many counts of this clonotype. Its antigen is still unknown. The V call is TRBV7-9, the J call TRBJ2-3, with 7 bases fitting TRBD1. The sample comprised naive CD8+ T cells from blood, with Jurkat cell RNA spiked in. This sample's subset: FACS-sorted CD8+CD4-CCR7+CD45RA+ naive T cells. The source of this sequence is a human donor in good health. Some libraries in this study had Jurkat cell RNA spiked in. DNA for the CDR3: TGTGCCAGCAGCTCCAGGGACAGTCCTGGAGTTCTGGATACGCAGTATTTT. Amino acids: CASSSRDSPGVLDTQYF.